This paragraph reports one T cell receptor (beta chain). No antigen is known for it. V shed 3 bases and J 4 bases; nucleotides not matched to a gene: 2. CDR1 and CDR2 from the germline V gene are SGDLS and YYNGEE. This CDR3 region has 14 residues. The method was immunoSEQ multiplex PCR; TCRdb's version includes in-frame clones alone and lacks a portion of them. This table has approximately 160,000 clones, about 90% appearing once. The sample originates from a study of T cell responses to AZD1222 COVID-19 vaccine. Findings and limits, study-wide: Possibly, clonal diversity was underestimated; donors were largely white British and included more females. Spike-wide vaccine-associated CD4 TCRs dominated at 160-218 and 743-854.

The gene calls are TRBV9 and TRBJ1-4, with 8 bases that match TRBD1. The receptor was derived from an adult who received the AZD1222 COVID-19 vaccine. This material consisted of peripheral blood, taken 28 days after the second AZD1222 dose. This CDR3 is CASSDDRGNEKLFF. DNA of the CDR3: TGTGCCAGCAGCGATGACAGGGGTAATGAAAAACTGTTTTTT.